The 6 T cell receptor beta chains below all came from one sample that was sequenced in a study of blood T cell repertoires in COVID-19 (dated by TCRdb to about 2020). Receptor amplification or capture employed the immunoSEQ multiplex PCR assay. TCRdb's version of the immuneACCESS table is confined to in-frame rearrangements and falls short of the full clone set. An unresolved V gene accounts for under half of the shortfall where checked; the remainder is of unknown origin. Within this sample are some 78,000 clones, with roughly 91% of them counted one time only. The ten largest account for about 1% of the sample. The sample taken for sequencing was peripheral blood. These receptors were obtained from a woman in her 50s in a cohort sampled during active COVID-19.

The chain joins TRBV2 to TRBJ1-5, with TRBD1 matching over 8 bases. The CDR3 sequence is 16 residues long. In germline, CDR1 is SNHLY, CDR2 FYNNEI. The junction had 6 bases not matched to a gene; V was cut back by 5 bases and J by 0 bases. DNA for the CDR3: TGTGCCAGCAGTACCCGGACAGGGAATAGCAATCAGCCCCAGCATTTT. This codes for CASSTRTGNSNQPQHF.

CDR3 DNA: TGCGCCAGCCAGGCGGGAGAGGTCAATGAGCAGTTCTTC. Translation gives CASQAGEVNEQFF. This chain uses TRBV5-1 with TRBJ2-1; TRBD2 agrees at 7 bases. From germline, CDR1 is SGHRS and CDR2 YFSETQ. The CDR3 has 13 residues. The ends lost 7 bases at V and 6 bases at J; junction bases unmatched: 7.

The J gene is TRBJ1-2, the V gene TRBV7-2; D is undetermined. The CDR3 is 15 residues long. Trimming pared 3 bases from V and 1 base from J, leaving 12 bases between. Germline CDR1 and CDR2: SGHTA and FQGNSA. The CDR3 sequence is CASSFMRVDNYGYTF. CDR3 DNA sequence: TGTGCCAGCAGCTTTATGAGGGTCGATAACTATGGCTACACCTTC.

The rearrangement uses TRBV24-1 and TRBJ2-1; TRBD2 aligns across 8 bases. After removal of 3 bases from V and 15 bases from J, the junction contained 18 bases not matched to a gene. Per the germline V gene, CDR1 is KGHDR and CDR2 is SFDVKD. This CDR3 is 16 amino acids long. CDR3 sequence reads: CATSDSGRGALQMRFF. CDR3 in DNA: TGTGCCACCAGTGATAGCGGGAGAGGAGCCCTTCAAATGCGGTTCTTC.

This clone was counted a single time. In DNA form, the CDR3 reads TGTGCCAGCAGCCCTTTAGTGGGGGGGGCGAGGTACGAGCAGTACTTC. Translated: CASSPLVGGARYEQYF. This chain connects TRBV11-2 to TRBJ2-7, with D possibly being TRBD2 (7 bases). Germline CDR1 is SGHAT and CDR2 is FQNNGV. This CDR3 spans 16 amino acids. The V and J ends lost 5 bases and 4 bases respectively, with 21 bases between them.

The gene calls are TRBV6-5 and TRBJ2-7; TRBD1 agrees at 8 bases. In germline, CDR1 is MNHEY, CDR2 SVGAGI. This CDR3 has 13 amino acids. V shed 10 bases and J 6 bases; nucleotides not matched to a gene: 11. DNA for the CDR3: TGTGCCACCGTACCAGGACAGGGAGGCGAGCAGTACTTC. This encodes CATVPGQGGEQYF.